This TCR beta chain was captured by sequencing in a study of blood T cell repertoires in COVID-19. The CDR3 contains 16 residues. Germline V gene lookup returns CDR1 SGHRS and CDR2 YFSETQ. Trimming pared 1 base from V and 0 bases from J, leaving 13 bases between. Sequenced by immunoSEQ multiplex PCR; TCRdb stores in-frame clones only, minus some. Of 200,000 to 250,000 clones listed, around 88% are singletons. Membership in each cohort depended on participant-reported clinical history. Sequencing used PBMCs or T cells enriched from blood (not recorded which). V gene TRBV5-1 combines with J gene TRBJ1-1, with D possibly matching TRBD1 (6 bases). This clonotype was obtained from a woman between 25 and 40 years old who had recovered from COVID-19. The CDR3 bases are TGCGCCAGCAGCTTGAGGCAGGGGCATGTGAACACTGAAGCTTTCTTT. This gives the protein CASSLRQGHVNTEAFF.